A selection of T cell receptor beta chains follows, all from one sample in a study of T cell responses to AZD1222 COVID-19 vaccine. Profiling relied on immunoSEQ multiplex PCR, and the TCRdb table lists in-frame clones only, not all of them. The table shows more than 140,000 clones, with roughly 88% occurring only once. Sequencing used peripheral blood, obtained on day 0 of MenACWY control vaccination. The receptors stem from an adult in good health. Both conserved end residues are part of each CDR3. Each record gives: D gene, clone size, J gene, V gene, CDR3 protein, CDR3 DNA. A D gene is named only where the DNA matches it firmly. Size values are once, few and many counts, or a class for expanded clones, and some rows have none.

- - TRBJ1-5 TRBV2 CASSEGNNQPQHF TGTGCCAGCAGTGAAGGGAACAATCAGCCCCAGCATTTT
- - TRBJ1-5 TRBV4-1 CASSPSAYSNQPQHF TGCGCCAGCAGCCCCTCGGCCTATAGCAATCAGCCCCAGCATTTT
- - TRBJ2-1 TRBV7-3 CASSLSGRRYNEQFF TGTGCCAGCAGCTTATCCGGGCGAAGATACAATGAGCAGTTCTTC
TRBD2 - TRBJ2-7 TRBV7-9 CASSLAGTSATYEQYF TGTGCCAGCAGCTTAGCGGGGACTAGCGCAACCTACGAGCAGTACTTC
- - TRBJ2-1 TRBV5-4 CASSLTGEAYNEQFF TGTGCCAGCAGCTTAACGGGGGAGGCGTACAATGAGCAGTTCTTC
TRBD1 few TRBJ1-1 TRBV29-1 CSVIVGQGLLAFF TGCAGCGTAATCGTGGGACAGGGTCTTTTGGCTTTCTTT
- few TRBJ2-2 TRBV11-3 CASSAAGTNTGELFF TGTGCCAGCAGCGCGGCGGGCACCAACACCGGGGAGCTGTTTTTT
TRBD2 once TRBJ2-1 TRBV5-1 CASSYRSGGADEQFF TGCGCCAGCAGTTATAGAAGCGGGGGTGCGGATGAGCAGTTCTTC
- - TRBJ2-4 TRBV10-3 CAIRPVAKNIQYF TGTGCCATCAGGCCCGTGGCCAAAAACATTCAGTACTTC
- - TRBJ2-4 TRBV7-8 CASRPVLGQKLTKNIQYF TGTGCCAGCAGACCCGTTTTAGGGCAAAAACTCACCAAAAACATTCAGTACTTC
- - TRBJ2-7 TRBV11-1 CASSFERSGEQYF TGTGCCAGCAGCTTTGAAAGGTCGGGCGAGCAGTACTTC
- once TRBJ2-1 TRBV28 CASSLAGSKINEQFF TGTGCCAGCAGTTTAGCGGGAAGCAAGATTAATGAGCAGTTCTTC
TRBD1 - TRBJ1-2 TRBV7-2 CASSGTGGVSGYTF TGTGCCAGCAGCGGGACAGGGGGCGTGAGTGGCTACACCTTC
TRBD1 - TRBJ1-3 TRBV4-2 CASSLRQGTEGNTIYF TGTGCCAGCAGCCTCAGACAGGGGACGGAGGGAAACACCATATATTTT
TRBD1 - TRBJ1-4 TRBV29-1 CSASGQGGEKLFF TGCAGCGCCTCGGGACAGGGGGGGGAAAAACTGTTTTTT
TRBD1 - TRBJ2-2 TRBV4-3 CASSQVRQGRDGELFF TGCGCCAGCAGCCAAGTTCGACAGGGAAGGGACGGGGAGCTGTTTTTT
- - TRBJ1-4 TRBV18 CASSPSRTTNEKLFF TGTGCCAGCTCACCAAGCAGAACCACTAATGAAAAACTGTTTTTT
- - TRBJ1-5 TRBV10-3 CAIRGDSNQPQHF TGTGCCATCAGGGGGGACAGCAATCAGCCCCAGCATTTT
TRBD1 - TRBJ1-1 TRBV6-5 CASTTGQGAGTEAFF TGTGCCAGCACCACCGGACAGGGGGCGGGTACTGAAGCTTTCTTT
TRBD1 few TRBJ2-7 TRBV30 CAWSGTGVHEQYF TGTGCCTGGTCCGGGACAGGGGTCCACGAGCAGTACTTC
TRBD1 - TRBJ1-1 TRBV2 CASRRQGEAFF TGTGCCAGCAGAAGACAGGGGGAAGCTTTCTTT
- - TRBJ2-1 TRBV7-2 CASSLAGHNEQFF TGTGCCAGCAGCTTAGCGGGCCATAATGAGCAGTTCTTC
- - TRBJ2-3 TRBV11-3 CASSLGRPDTQYF TGTGCCAGCAGCCTAGGACGACCAGATACGCAGTATTTT